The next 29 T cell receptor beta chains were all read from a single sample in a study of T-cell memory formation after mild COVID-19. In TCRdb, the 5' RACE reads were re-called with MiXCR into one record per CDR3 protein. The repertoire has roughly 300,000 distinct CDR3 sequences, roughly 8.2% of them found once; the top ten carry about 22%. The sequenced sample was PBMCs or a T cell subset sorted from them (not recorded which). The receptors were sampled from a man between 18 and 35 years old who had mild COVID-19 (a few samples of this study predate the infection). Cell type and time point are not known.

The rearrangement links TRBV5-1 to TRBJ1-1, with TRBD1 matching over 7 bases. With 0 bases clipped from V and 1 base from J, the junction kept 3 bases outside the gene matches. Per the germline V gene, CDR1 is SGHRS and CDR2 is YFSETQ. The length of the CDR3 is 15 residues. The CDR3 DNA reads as TGCGCCAGCAGCTTGGGACAGGGCCCGAACACTGAAGCTTTCTTT. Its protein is CASSLGQGPNTEAFF.

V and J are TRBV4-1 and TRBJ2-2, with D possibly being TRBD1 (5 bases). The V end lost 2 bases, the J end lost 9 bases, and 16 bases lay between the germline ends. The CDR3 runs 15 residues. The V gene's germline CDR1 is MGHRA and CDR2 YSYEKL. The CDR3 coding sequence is TGCGCCAGCAGCCAACCTGGTCTGACAGTCCGGGAGCTGTTTTTT. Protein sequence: CASSQPGLTVRELFF.

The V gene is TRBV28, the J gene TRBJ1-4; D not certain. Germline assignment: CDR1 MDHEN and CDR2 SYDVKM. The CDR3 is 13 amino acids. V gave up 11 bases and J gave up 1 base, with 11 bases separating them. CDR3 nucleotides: TGTGCCTCCGGCGAGGGAACTAATGAAAAACTGTTTTTT. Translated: CASGEGTNEKLFF.

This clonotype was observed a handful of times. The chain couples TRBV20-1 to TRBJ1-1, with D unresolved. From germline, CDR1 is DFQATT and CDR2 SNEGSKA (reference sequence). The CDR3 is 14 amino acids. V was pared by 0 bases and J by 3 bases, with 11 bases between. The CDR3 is CSARDLGSDTEAFF. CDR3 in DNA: TGCAGTGCTAGAGATCTGGGTTCGGACACTGAAGCTTTCTTT.

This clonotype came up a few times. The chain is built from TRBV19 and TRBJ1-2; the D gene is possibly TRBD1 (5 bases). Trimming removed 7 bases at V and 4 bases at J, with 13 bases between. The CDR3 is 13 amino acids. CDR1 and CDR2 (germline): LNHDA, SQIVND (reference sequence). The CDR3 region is CASTRTTGYGYTF. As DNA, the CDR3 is TGTGCCAGTACCCGGACAACAGGCTATGGCTACACCTTC.

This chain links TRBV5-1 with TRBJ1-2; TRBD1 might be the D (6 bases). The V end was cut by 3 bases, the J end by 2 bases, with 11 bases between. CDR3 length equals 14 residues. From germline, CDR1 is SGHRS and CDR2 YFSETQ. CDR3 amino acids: CASSSDRPNYGYTF. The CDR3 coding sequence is TGCGCCAGCAGCTCGGACAGACCCAACTATGGCTACACCTTC.

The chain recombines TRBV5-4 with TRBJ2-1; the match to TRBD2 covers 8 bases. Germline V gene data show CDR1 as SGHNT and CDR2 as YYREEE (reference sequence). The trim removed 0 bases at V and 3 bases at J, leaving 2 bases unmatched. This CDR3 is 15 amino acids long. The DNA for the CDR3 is TGTGCCAGCAGCTTGGGCGGGGGGAACTACAATGAGCAGTTCTTC. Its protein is CASSLGGGNYNEQFF.

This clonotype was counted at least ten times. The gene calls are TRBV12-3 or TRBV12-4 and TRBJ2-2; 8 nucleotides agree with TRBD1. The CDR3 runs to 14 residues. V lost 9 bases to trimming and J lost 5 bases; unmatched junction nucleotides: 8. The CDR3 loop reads CASSWTGSTGELFF. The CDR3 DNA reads TGTGCCAGTTCCTGGACAGGGTCGACCGGGGAGCTGTTTTTT.

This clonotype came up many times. The CDR3 DNA sequence: TGTGCCAGCAGCCCGCCCGGCAGTTCCTATGGCTACACCTTC. This codes for CASSPPGSSYGYTF. J is TRBJ1-2 and V is TRBV12-3 or TRBV12-4; D is uncertain. The germline V and J ends were trimmed by 6 bases and 4 bases, with 15 bases remaining between them. The CDR3 has 14 residues.

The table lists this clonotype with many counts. The CDR3 sequence is CASSPGFHEQYF. DNA of the CDR3: TGTGCCAGCAGCCCAGGATTTCACGAGCAGTACTTC. The chain links TRBV12-3 or TRBV12-4 to TRBJ2-7, with D unresolved. The CDR3 is 12 amino acids. V dropped 6 bases and J dropped 5 bases, with 11 bases sitting between them.

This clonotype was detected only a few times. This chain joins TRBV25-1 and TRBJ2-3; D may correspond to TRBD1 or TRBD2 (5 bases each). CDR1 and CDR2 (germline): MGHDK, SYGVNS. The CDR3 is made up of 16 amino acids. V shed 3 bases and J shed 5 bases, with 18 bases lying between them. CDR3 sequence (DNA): TGTGCCAGCAGTGAGTTGGGCCCCCCTGGGGGAGATACGCAGTATTTT. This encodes CASSELGPPGGDTQYF. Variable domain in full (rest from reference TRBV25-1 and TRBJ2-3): EADIYQTPRYLVIGTGKKITLECSQTMGHDKMYWYQQDPGMELHLIHYSYGVNSTEKGDLSSESTVSRIRTEHFPLTLESARPSHTSQYLCASSELGPPGGDTQYFGPGTRLTVL.

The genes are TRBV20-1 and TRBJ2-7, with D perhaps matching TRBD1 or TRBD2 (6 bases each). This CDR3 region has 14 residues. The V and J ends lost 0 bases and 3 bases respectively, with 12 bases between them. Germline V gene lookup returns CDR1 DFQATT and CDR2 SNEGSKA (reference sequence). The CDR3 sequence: CSARDPGGSYEQYF. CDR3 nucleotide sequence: TGCAGTGCTAGAGATCCCGGGGGCAGCTACGAGCAGTACTTC.

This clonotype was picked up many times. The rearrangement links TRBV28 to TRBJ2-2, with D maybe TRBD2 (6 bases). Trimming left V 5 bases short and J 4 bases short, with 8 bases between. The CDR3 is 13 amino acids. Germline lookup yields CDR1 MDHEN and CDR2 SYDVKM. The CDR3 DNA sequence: TGTGCCAGCAGTCTGACTAGCACCGGGGAGCTGTTTTTT. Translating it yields CASSLTSTGELFF. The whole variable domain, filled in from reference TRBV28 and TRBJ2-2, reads DVKVTQSSRYLVKRTGEKVFLECVQDMDHENMFWYRQDPGLGLRLIYFSYDVKMKEKGDIPEGYSVSREKKERFSLILESASTNQTSMYLCASSLTSTGELFFGEGSRLTVL.

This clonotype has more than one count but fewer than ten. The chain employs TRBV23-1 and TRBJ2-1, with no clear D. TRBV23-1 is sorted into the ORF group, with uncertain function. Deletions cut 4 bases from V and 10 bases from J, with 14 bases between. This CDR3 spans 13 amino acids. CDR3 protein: CASSPAGPPEQFF. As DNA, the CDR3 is TGCGCCAGCAGTCCCGCCGGGCCCCCGGAGCAGTTCTTC.

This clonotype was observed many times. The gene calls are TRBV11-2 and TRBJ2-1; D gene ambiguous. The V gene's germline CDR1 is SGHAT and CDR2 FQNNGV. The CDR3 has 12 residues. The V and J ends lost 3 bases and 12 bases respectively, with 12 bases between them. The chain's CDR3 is CASSFPYGGQFF. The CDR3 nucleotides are TGTGCCAGCAGCTTCCCCTATGGTGGGCAGTTCTTC. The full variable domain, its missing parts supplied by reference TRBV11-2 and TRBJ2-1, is EAGVAQSPRYKIIEKRQSVAFWCNPISGHATLYWYQQILGQGPKLLIQFQNNGVVDDSQLPKDRFSAERLKGVDSTLKIQPAKLEDSAVYLCASSFPYGGQFFGPGTRLTVL.

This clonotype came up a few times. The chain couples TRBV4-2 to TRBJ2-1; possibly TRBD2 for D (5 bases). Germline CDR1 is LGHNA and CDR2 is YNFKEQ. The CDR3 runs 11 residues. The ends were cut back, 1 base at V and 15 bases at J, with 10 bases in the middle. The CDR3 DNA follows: TGTGCCAGCAGCCAAGTGTCTAGCTGGTTCTTC. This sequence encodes CASSQVSSWFF.

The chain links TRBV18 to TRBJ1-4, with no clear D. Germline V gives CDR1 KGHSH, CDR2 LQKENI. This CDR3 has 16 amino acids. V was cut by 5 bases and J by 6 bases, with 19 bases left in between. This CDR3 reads CASSSIRGKGDEKLFF. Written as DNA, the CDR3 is TGTGCCAGCTCATCCATCCGAGGCAAGGGTGATGAAAAACTGTTTTTT.

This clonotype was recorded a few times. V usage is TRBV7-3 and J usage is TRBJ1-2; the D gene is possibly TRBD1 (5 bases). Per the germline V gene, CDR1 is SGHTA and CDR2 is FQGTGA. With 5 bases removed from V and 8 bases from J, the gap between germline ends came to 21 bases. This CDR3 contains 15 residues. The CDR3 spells CASSPTPGGLGGYTF. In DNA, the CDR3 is TGTGCCAGCAGCCCTACCCCCGGGGGTTTAGGGGGCTACACCTTC. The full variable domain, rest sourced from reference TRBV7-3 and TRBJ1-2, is GAGVSQTPSNKVTEKGKYVELRCDPISGHTALYWYRQSLGQGPEFLIYFQGTGAADDSGLPNDRFFAVRPEGSVSTLKIQRTERGDSAVYLCASSPTPGGLGGYTFGSGTRLTVV.

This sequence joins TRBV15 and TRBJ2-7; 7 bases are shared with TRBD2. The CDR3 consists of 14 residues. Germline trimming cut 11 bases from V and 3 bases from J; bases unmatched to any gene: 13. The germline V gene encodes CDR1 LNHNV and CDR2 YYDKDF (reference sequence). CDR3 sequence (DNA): TGTGCCCCACAAGGGAGGGAAATGGGCTACGAGCAGTACGTC. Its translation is CAPQGREMGYEQYV.

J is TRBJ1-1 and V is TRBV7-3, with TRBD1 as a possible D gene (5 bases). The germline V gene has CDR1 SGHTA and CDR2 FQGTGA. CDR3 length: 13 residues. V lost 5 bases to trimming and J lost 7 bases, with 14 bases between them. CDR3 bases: TGTGCCAGCAGCCCCTCCCCGGGACTTGAAGCTTTCTTT. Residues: CASSPSPGLEAFF.

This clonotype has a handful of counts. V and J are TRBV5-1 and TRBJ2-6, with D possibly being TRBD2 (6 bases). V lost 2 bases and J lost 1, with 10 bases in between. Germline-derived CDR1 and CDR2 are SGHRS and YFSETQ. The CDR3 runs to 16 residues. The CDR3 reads CASSFSRGSGANVLTF. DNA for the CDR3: TGCGCCAGCAGCTTCTCCCGGGGGTCTGGGGCCAACGTCCTGACTTTC.

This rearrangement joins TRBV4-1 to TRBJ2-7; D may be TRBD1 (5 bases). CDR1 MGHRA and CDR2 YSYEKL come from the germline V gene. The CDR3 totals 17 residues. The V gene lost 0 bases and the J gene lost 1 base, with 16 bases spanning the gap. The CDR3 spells CASSQDSGQKGSYEQYF. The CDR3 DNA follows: TGCGCCAGCAGCCAAGATAGTGGGCAGAAGGGGTCCTACGAGCAGTACTTC.

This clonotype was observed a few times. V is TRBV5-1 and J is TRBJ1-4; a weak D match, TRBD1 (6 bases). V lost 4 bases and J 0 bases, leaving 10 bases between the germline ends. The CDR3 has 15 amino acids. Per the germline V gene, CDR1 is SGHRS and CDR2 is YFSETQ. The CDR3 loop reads CASSPRTATNEKLFF. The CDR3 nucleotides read TGCGCCAGCAGCCCAAGGACAGCAACTAATGAAAAACTGTTTTTT. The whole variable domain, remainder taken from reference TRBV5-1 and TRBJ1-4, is KAGVTQTPRYLIKTRGQQVTLSCSPISGHRSVSWYQQTPGQGLQFLFEYFSETQRNKGNFPGRFSGRQFSNSRSEMNVSTLELGDSALYLCASSPRTATNEKLFFGSGTQLSVL.

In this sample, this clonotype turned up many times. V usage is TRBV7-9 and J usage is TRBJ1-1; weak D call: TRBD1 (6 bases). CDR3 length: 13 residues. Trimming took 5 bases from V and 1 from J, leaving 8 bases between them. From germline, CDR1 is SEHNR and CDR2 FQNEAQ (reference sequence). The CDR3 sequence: CASSGQKNTEAFF. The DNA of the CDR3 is TGTGCCAGCAGCGGACAGAAGAACACTGAAGCTTTCTTT.

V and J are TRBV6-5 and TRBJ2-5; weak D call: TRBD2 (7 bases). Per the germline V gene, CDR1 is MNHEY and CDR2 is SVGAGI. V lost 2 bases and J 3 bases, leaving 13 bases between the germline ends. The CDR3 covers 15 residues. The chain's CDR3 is CASSYVRGGEETQYF. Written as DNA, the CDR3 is TGTGCCAGCAGTTACGTAAGGGGGGGCGAAGAGACCCAGTACTTC.

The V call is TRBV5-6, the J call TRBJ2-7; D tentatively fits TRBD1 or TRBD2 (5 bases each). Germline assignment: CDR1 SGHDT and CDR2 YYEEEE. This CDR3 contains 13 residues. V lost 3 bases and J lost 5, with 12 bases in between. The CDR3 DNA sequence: TGTGCCAGCAGCTGGGGGTCCCTCAACGAGCAGTACGTC. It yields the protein CASSWGSLNEQYV.

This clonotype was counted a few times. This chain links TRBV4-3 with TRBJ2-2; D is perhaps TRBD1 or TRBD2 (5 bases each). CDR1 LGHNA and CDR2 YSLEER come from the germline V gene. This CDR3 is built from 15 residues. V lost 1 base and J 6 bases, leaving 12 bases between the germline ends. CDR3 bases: TGCGCCAGCAGCCAAGCCCCAGGGACCGCCGGGGAGCTGTTTTTT. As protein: CASSQAPGTAGELFF.

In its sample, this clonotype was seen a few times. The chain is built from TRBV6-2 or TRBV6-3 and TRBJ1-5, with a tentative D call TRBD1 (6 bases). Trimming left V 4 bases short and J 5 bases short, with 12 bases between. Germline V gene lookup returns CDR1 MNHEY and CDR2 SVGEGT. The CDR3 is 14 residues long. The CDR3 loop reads CASSSGVSDQPQHF. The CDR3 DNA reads TGTGCCAGCAGTTCAGGGGTTTCGGATCAGCCCCAGCATTTT.

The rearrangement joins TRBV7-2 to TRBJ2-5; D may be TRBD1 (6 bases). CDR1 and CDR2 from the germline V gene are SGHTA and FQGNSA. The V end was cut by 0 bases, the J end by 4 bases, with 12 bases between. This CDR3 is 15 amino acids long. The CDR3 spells CASSLALGAAETQYF. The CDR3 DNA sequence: TGTGCCAGCAGCTTAGCGTTGGGGGCAGCAGAGACCCAGTACTTC.